This passage covers 24 T cell receptor beta chains from one sample sequenced in a study of vaccination and CD4 T cells after COVID-19. The Oncomine TCR Beta short-read assay was what sequenced the DNA obtained from cultured CD4+ T cells. TCRdb itself ran the PCR reads through MiXCR, one entry per CDR3 protein. Among approximately 15,000 distinct CDR3 sequences listed, about 59% were seen once. These receptors lack a known antigen. The treatment here: approximately 11-day PBMC culture with coronavirus spike peptide pools or control peptides (ViraFEST assay). Sequenced input: CD4+ T cells from blood, cultured in vitro. The receptor set was obtained from a human donor who had recovered from COVID-19.

V is TRBV19 and J is TRBJ1-2; 11 bases are a match to TRBD1. CDR1 LNHDA and CDR2 SQIVND come from the germline V gene (reference sequence). The length of the CDR3 is 18 residues. V dropped 5 bases and J dropped 0; count of bases not matched to a gene: 11. CDR3 nucleotides: TGTGCCAGTAGTTCCCGGACAGGGGGCCTTTTAGCTAACTATGGCTACACCTTC. This translates into CASSSRTGGLLANYGYTF. Variable domain in full (rest from reference TRBV19 and TRBJ1-2): DGGITQSPKYLFRKEGQNVTLSCEQNLNHDAMYWYRQDPGQGLRLIYYSQIVNDFQKGDIAEGYSVSREKKESFPLTVTSAQKNPTAFYLCASSSRTGGLLANYGYTFGSGTRLTVV.

The chain couples TRBV6-2 or TRBV6-3 to TRBJ1-4, with 10 bases lining up with TRBD1. Germline lookup yields CDR1 MNHEY and CDR2 SVGEGT. The CDR3 loop spans 16 amino acids. The V segment lost 7 bases and the J segment 16 bases; nucleotides outside the gene matches: 21. The CDR3 reads CASIYSMAGTGEGGFF. The CDR3, as DNA: TGTGCCAGCATCTACTCTATGGCCGGGACAGGGGAGGGGGGGTTTTTT.

This clonotype was detected a few times. The chain joins TRBV7-8 to TRBJ1-1; 10 nucleotides line up with TRBD1. There are 15 residues in the CDR3. From germline, CDR1 is SGHVS and CDR2 FQNEAQ. V shed 5 bases and J 6 bases; nucleotides not matched to a gene: 9. The CDR3 is CASSKSPGQGSEAFF. For the CDR3, the DNA is TGTGCCAGCAGCAAAAGTCCGGGACAGGGGTCTGAAGCTTTCTTT.

By sample share, this clonotype is large (0.1 to 1%). V gene TRBV20-1 combines with J gene TRBJ1-1, with TRBD1 identical over 8 bases. CDR3 size: 13 residues. Per germline, CDR1 DFQATT and CDR2 SNEGSKA (reference sequence). V shed 5 bases, J shed 4 bases, and the junction held 6 bases outside the gene matches. The CDR3 region is CSAVTGVRTEAFF. The CDR3 bases are TGCAGTGCTGTGACAGGGGTCCGCACTGAAGCTTTCTTT.

V gene TRBV20-1 combines with J gene TRBJ2-7, with D possibly TRBD1 on 6 matching bases. The germline gives CDR1 DFQATT, CDR2 SNEGSKA (reference sequence). The V and J ends lost 2 bases and 5 bases respectively, with 10 bases between them. This CDR3 is 12 amino acids long. CDR3 coding DNA: TGCAGTGCTAGAACAGGGCTACACGAGCAGTACTTC. Translation: CSARTGLHEQYF.

V and J are TRBV30 and TRBJ2-3; D call uncertain. The germline V gene has CDR1 GTSNPN and CDR2 SVGIG (reference sequence). The germline V and J ends were trimmed by 5 bases and 4 bases, with 10 bases remaining between them. The CDR3 consists of 12 residues. The CDR3, as DNA: TGTGCCTGGCGGCCCTTAGCAGATACGCAGTATTTT. It translates to CAWRPLADTQYF. The full variable domain, rest sourced from reference TRBV30 and TRBJ2-3, is SQTIHQWPATLVQPVGSPLSLECTVEGTSNPNLYWYRQAAGRGLQLLFYSVGIGQISSEVPQNLSASRPQDRQFILSSKKLLLSDSGFYLCAWRPLADTQYFGPGTRLTVL.

Of note for this clonotype: Being one base from a much bigger clone, this may be a read error. The chain has TRBV2 and TRBJ2-7; 10 positions agree with TRBD2. The CDR3 contains 15 residues. Per germline, CDR1 SNHLY and CDR2 FYNNEI. The CDR3 DNA reads as TGTGCCAGCAGTGACCCAGCGGGAGGGAAGTACGGGCAGTACTTC. Its translation: CASSDPAGGKYGQYF.

The sample holds a few counts of this clonotype. The chain combines TRBV6-2 or TRBV6-3 with TRBJ1-1; 7 bases align to TRBD1. The CDR3 is 14 residues long. V dropped 2 bases and J dropped 6; count of bases not matched to a gene: 6. Germline V lookup: CDR1 MNHEY, CDR2 SVGEGT. In nucleotides, the CDR3 is TGTGCCAGCAGTTACACTTACAGGGGTGCTGAAGCTTTCTTT. This sequence encodes CASSYTYRGAEAFF.

This chain joins TRBV7-2 and TRBJ1-5; no firm D call. V shed 6 bases and J shed 4 bases, with 13 bases lying between them. The CDR3 totals 14 residues. The germline gives CDR1 SGHTA, CDR2 FQGNSA. CDR3: CASSPSLSNQPQHF. The CDR3 DNA is TGTGCCAGCAGTCCCTCCCTATCGAATCAGCCCCAGCATTTT.

CDR3 amino acids: CASSPPGGIETQYF. The CDR3 nucleotides read TGTGCCAGCAGTCCTCCAGGGGGCATAGAGACCCAGTACTTC. The V gene is TRBV6-1, the J gene TRBJ2-5; 8 bases match TRBD1. The J segment lost 4 bases and the V segment lost 5 bases, leaving 6 bases of the junction unmatched. CDR3 length equals 14 residues. CDR1 is MNHNS and CDR2 is SASEGT in the germline V gene.

The CDR3 loop reads CASRLTGSNYGYTF. CDR3 nucleotides: TGTGCCAGCAGGCTGACAGGGTCTAACTATGGCTACACCTTC. V usage is TRBV2 and J usage is TRBJ1-2; 7 bases are a match to TRBD1. The CDR3 runs to 14 residues. V shed 6 bases, J shed 0 bases, and the junction held 4 bases outside the gene matches. CDR1 and CDR2 (germline): SNHLY, FYNNEI.

The chain employs TRBV20-1 and TRBJ2-2, with D uncertain. Trimming stripped 2 bases from V and 0 bases from J, with 7 bases between. From germline, CDR1 is DFQATT and CDR2 SNEGSKA (reference sequence). CDR3 length: 14 amino acids. Here the CDR3 reads CSARIQANTGELFF. CDR3 nucleotide sequence: TGCAGTGCTAGAATCCAGGCGAACACCGGGGAGCTGTTTTTT.

The chain employs TRBV5-1 and TRBJ2-2; D remains unclear. Trimming stripped 3 bases from V and 6 bases from J, with 6 bases between. Germline V gene sequence: CDR1 SGHRS, CDR2 YFSETQ. CDR3 length equals 12 residues. As DNA, the CDR3 is TGCGCCAGCAGCTGGTTGGCCGGGGAGCTGTTTTTT. Translation gives CASSWLAGELFF.

V and J are TRBV7-2 and TRBJ1-2, with D possibly matching TRBD1 (5 bases). Germline V lookup: CDR1 SGHTA, CDR2 FQGNSA. V dropped 5 bases and J dropped 5 bases, with 21 bases sitting between them. The CDR3 contains 16 residues. The CDR3 spells CASSPEGAGPWYGYTF. CDR3 DNA sequence: TGTGCCAGCAGCCCCGAAGGGGCCGGACCATGGTATGGCTACACCTTC.

This clonotype was observed a few times. In DNA form, the CDR3 reads TGTGCCAGCTTAGTTATACAGCCAGGGTGTTTAGATCAGCCCCAGCATTTT. Its protein product is CASLVIQPGCLDQPQHF. The V call is TRBV6-7, the J call TRBJ1-5, with D possibly being TRBD1 (5 bases). TRBV6-7 is marked as an open reading frame, function uncertain. The CDR3 spans 17 residues. V was pared by 8 bases and J by 5 bases, with 25 bases between.

This chain connects TRBV14 to TRBJ1-1, with D perhaps TRBD1 (5 bases). CDR1 SGHDN and CDR2 FVKESK come from the germline V gene. Deletions cut 4 bases from V and 3 bases from J, with 15 bases between. The length of the CDR3 is 15 residues. CDR3 sequence: CASSRIKGWDTEAFF. The CDR3 DNA reads as TGTGCCAGCAGCCGTATTAAGGGGTGGGACACTGAAGCTTTCTTT.

The V call is TRBV6-1, the J call TRBJ1-1; D is uncertain. Looked up from germline, CDR1 is MNHNS and CDR2 is SASEGT. This CDR3 comprises 14 residues. Trimming removed 6 bases from V and 5 bases from J, with 16 bases in between. CDR3 coding DNA: TGTGCCAGCAGCATCACCAGTGACGGGACTGAAGCTTTCTTT. It specifies CASSITSDGTEAFF.

This clonotype came up once. The chain recombines TRBV6-2 or TRBV6-3 with TRBJ2-3, with D uncertain. Germline V CDR1 and CDR2: MNHEY, SVGEGT. The CDR3 runs to 14 residues. Trimming took off 7 bases at V and 6 bases at J, with 17 bases between the two ends. The chain's CDR3 is CASTARVTLDTQYF. The CDR3 DNA is TGTGCCAGCACAGCTAGAGTAACGCTCGATACGCAGTATTTT.

The chain has TRBV15 and TRBJ2-1; 9 bases are shared with TRBD1. With 0 bases clipped from V and 14 bases from J, the junction kept 8 bases outside the gene matches. Per the germline V gene, CDR1 is LNHNV and CDR2 is YYDKDF (reference sequence). CDR3 length: 14 amino acids. The CDR3 reads CATSRDLGTGLKFF. The DNA for the CDR3 is TGTGCCACCAGCAGAGATCTTGGGACAGGGTTGAAGTTCTTC.

The chain combines TRBV6-2 or TRBV6-3 with TRBJ1-5; maybe TRBD1 (5 bases). Between the trimmed V and J ends, which lost 5 bases and 2 bases, there was a span of 10 bases. The CDR3 runs 14 residues. Germline V CDR1 and CDR2: MNHEY, SVGEGT. DNA of the CDR3: TGTGCCAGCAGTCCGACAGATCGCAATCAGCCCCAGCATTTT. Amino acid sequence: CASSPTDRNQPQHF.

V gene TRBV7-3 combines with J gene TRBJ1-1; the match to TRBD1 covers 9 bases. This CDR3 has 14 residues. After removal of 5 bases from V and 8 bases from J, the junction contained 9 bases not matched to a gene. The germline V gene encodes CDR1 SGHTA and CDR2 FQGTGA. The CDR3 region has the DNA TGTGCCAGCAGCCCAGTGGGACAGGGATCCGAAGCTTTCTTT. It encodes CASSPVGQGSEAFF.

The chain is built from TRBV30 and TRBJ1-5; tentative D call: TRBD1 (6 bases). Germline V gene sequence: CDR1 GTSNPN, CDR2 SVGIG (reference sequence). The V end was cut by 0 bases, the J end by 5 bases, with 11 bases between. The length of the CDR3 is 14 residues. Here the CDR3 DNA reads TGTGCCTGGAGTGTACCCCAGGGGCATCAGCCCCAGCATTTT. Translating it yields CAWSVPQGHQPQHF.

The rearrangement uses TRBV20-1 and TRBJ1-2, with 7 bases identical to TRBD1. CDR1 is DFQATT and CDR2 is SNEGSKA in the germline V gene (reference sequence). This CDR3 is built from 14 residues. The V gene end was trimmed by 1 base and the J gene end by 4 bases; junction bases not matched to a gene: 6. Here the CDR3 DNA reads TGCAGTGCTAGAGGGGGAGCAGGGGGCTATGGCTACACCTTC. It yields the protein CSARGGAGGYGYTF.

The CDR3 region has the DNA TGCGCCAGCAGCTTCAGGGGGCGAGGTGGCTACACCTTC. It codes for CASSFRGRGGYTF. The V gene is TRBV5-1, the J gene TRBJ1-2; 8 bases map to TRBD1. CDR1 is SGHRS, CDR2 YFSETQ, per germline. Germline trimming cut 2 bases from V and 7 bases from J; bases unmatched to any gene: 4. The CDR3 is 13 residues long.